This T cell receptor (beta chain) originates from a study of T-cell reconstitution after alpha-beta-depleted transplantation in children. Unique molecular identifiers were built into the TCRbeta library. In TCRdb, the PCR reads were re-called with MiXCR into one record per CDR3 protein. The table lists about 500,000 distinct CDR3 sequences, 32% of them singletons. CDR1 LGHNA and CDR2 YNFKEQ come from the germline V gene. V lost 0 bases and J lost 6, with 11 bases in between. This CDR3 contains 14 residues. Source: PBMCs from the stem cell graft donor, taken from the stem cell graft. The receptor's source is a human donor who donated a stem cell graft to a child with aplastic anemia. The chain employs TRBV4-2 and TRBJ1-1; D is possibly TRBD1 (5 bases). The CDR3 sequence: CASSQDWTGPEAFF. CDR3 DNA sequence: TGTGCCAGCAGCCAAGATTGGACGGGACCTGAAGCTTTCTTT.